Listed below are T cell receptor beta chains from one sample, sequenced in a study of blood T cell repertoires in COVID-19. Repertoires were generated with immunoSEQ multiplex PCR, while TCRdb's copy carries only in-frame clones and drops some. This sample has more than 150,000 clones; about 80% occur once, and the top ten carry approximately 7%. The specimen sequenced was peripheral blood. Receptors originate from a human donor in a cohort sampled during active COVID-19. Both conserved end residues are part of each CDR3. Fields, in order: CDR3 length, V gene, J gene, CDR3 protein.

len: 14; v_gene: TRBV5-6; j_gene: TRBJ1-2; CDR3aa: CASRNTGGGDGYTF
len: 11; v_gene: TRBV2; j_gene: TRBJ2-3; CDR3aa: CATSYTDTQYF
len: 13; v_gene: TRBV6-5; j_gene: TRBJ2-7; CDR3aa: CASIKSGGGEQYF
len: 16; v_gene: TRBV7-2; j_gene: TRBJ2-7; CDR3aa: CASSLSGGLASYEQYF
len: 18; v_gene: TRBV13; j_gene: TRBJ2-1; CDR3aa: CASSFTTGGAVNDNEQFF
len: 15; v_gene: TRBV7-9; j_gene: TRBJ2-1; CDR3aa: CASSSLTPGLGEQFF
len: 15; v_gene: TRBV13; j_gene: TRBJ1-1; CDR3aa: CASSLWAGGNTEAFF
len: 16; v_gene: TRBV4-2; j_gene: TRBJ2-7; CDR3aa: CASSQEREDRGLEQYF
len: 16; v_gene: TRBV5-1; j_gene: TRBJ1-2; CDR3aa: CASSSYAGQGGYGYTF
len: 13; v_gene: TRBV28; j_gene: TRBJ1-1; CDR3aa: CASSVSGRVEAFF
len: 13; v_gene: TRBV10-3; j_gene: TRBJ2-7; CDR3aa: CAITGTGTGEQYF
len: 14; v_gene: TRBV7-6; j_gene: TRBJ1-1; CDR3aa: CASSLEGLNTEAFF
len: 15; v_gene: TRBV3-1/TRBV3-2; j_gene: TRBJ2-7; CDR3aa: CASSQAGRGPYEQYF
len: 14; v_gene: TRBV6-6; j_gene: TRBJ1-4; CDR3aa: CASSHDRESEKLFF
len: 13; v_gene: TRBV11-2; j_gene: TRBJ2-7; CDR3aa: CASSPDISYEQYF
len: 19; v_gene: TRBV3-1/TRBV3-2; j_gene: TRBJ1-5; CDR3aa: CASSQVVGTGSYSNQPQHF
len: 14; v_gene: TRBV27; j_gene: TRBJ2-7; CDR3aa: CASSLRQWASEQYF
len: 14; v_gene: TRBV16; j_gene: TRBJ2-1; CDR3aa: CASSPSISYNEQFF
len: 15; v_gene: TRBV7-9; j_gene: TRBJ1-1; CDR3aa: CASSLNRGLNTEAFF
len: 15; v_gene: TRBV18; j_gene: TRBJ2-5; CDR3aa: CASSPRTGTGETQYF
len: 13; v_gene: TRBV10-2; j_gene: TRBJ2-1; CDR3aa: CASTPTGYNEQFF
len: 14; v_gene: TRBV5-4; j_gene: TRBJ2-5; CDR3aa: CASSLQAGPETQYF
len: 14; v_gene: TRBV5-1; j_gene: TRBJ2-3; CDR3aa: CASSGSERTDTQYF
len: 15; v_gene: TRBV3-1/TRBV3-2; j_gene: TRBJ2-1; CDR3aa: CASSPRQLAYNEQFF
len: 17; v_gene: TRBV6-1; j_gene: TRBJ1-4; CDR3aa: CASSEALGDRYNEKLFF
len: 13; v_gene: TRBV6-5; j_gene: TRBJ1-2; CDR3aa: CASSLESTVGYTF
len: 14; v_gene: TRBV30; j_gene: TRBJ2-3; CDR3aa: CAWGLAASTDTQYF
len: 13; v_gene: TRBV27; j_gene: TRBJ1-6; CDR3aa: CASGRDSSTPLHF
len: 18; v_gene: TRBV4-1; j_gene: TRBJ1-3; CDR3aa: CASSHPADQRSSGNTIYF
len: 14; v_gene: TRBV7-8; j_gene: TRBJ1-2; CDR3aa: CASSGDRGPTGYTF
len: 17; v_gene: TRBV19; j_gene: TRBJ1-1; CDR3aa: CASSMGPLGASNTEAFF
len: 14; v_gene: TRBV6-5; j_gene: TRBJ2-7; CDR3aa: CASNHRDSSYEQYF
len: 18; v_gene: TRBV7-9; j_gene: TRBJ2-5; CDR3aa: CASSLWRDAGGLGETQYF
len: 16; v_gene: TRBV19; j_gene: TRBJ2-1; CDR3aa: CASSMQGAYSYNEQFF
len: 13; v_gene: TRBV18; j_gene: TRBJ2-5; CDR3aa: CASSPDYQETQYF
len: 14; v_gene: TRBV5-1; j_gene: TRBJ1-1; CDR3aa: CASSPQGTNTEAFF
len: 15; v_gene: TRBV11-1; j_gene: TRBJ2-3; CDR3aa: CASSRQSAGTDTQYF
len: 15; v_gene: TRBV5-4; j_gene: TRBJ2-7; CDR3aa: CASSSTGEMIHEQYF
len: 15; v_gene: TRBV11-3; j_gene: TRBJ2-2; CDR3aa: CASSFGAPNTGELFF
len: 13; v_gene: TRBV5-6; j_gene: TRBJ2-2; CDR3aa: CASSFGDTGELFF
len: 15; v_gene: TRBV5-1; j_gene: TRBJ1-1; CDR3aa: CASSPTQGSSAEAFF
len: 13; v_gene: TRBV5-6; j_gene: TRBJ2-7; CDR3aa: CASSLGPSREQYF
len: 16; v_gene: TRBV6-6; j_gene: TRBJ1-2; CDR3aa: CASSTRTGFGPYGYTF
len: 18; v_gene: TRBV18; j_gene: TRBJ1-2; CDR3aa: CASSLSPTPGGLDYGYTF
len: 14; v_gene: TRBV4-2; j_gene: TRBJ1-6; CDR3aa: CASSLAGYGSPLHF
len: 14; v_gene: TRBV5-4; j_gene: TRBJ1-4; CDR3aa: CASSLFAGGEKLFF
len: 16; v_gene: TRBV7-6; j_gene: TRBJ2-7; CDR3aa: CASSLRLSDSSYEQYF
len: 14; v_gene: TRBV10-2; j_gene: TRBJ2-5; CDR3aa: CASSISGGAETQYF
len: 15; v_gene: TRBV2; j_gene: TRBJ2-7; CDR3aa: CASSGTGGPRGEQYF
len: 16; v_gene: TRBV11-2; j_gene: TRBJ2-5; CDR3aa: CASSLEQGFVQETQYF
len: 14; v_gene: TRBV6-6; j_gene: TRBJ2-3; CDR3aa: CASSSGATTDTQYF
len: 14; v_gene: TRBV27; j_gene: TRBJ2-7; CDR3aa: CASSLGQGVYEQYF
len: 17; v_gene: TRBV21-1; j_gene: TRBJ2-7; CDR3aa: CASSKHYSSGQGSEQYF
len: 17; v_gene: TRBV7-3; j_gene: TRBJ2-3; CDR3aa: CASSISGGAVSTDTQYF
len: 16; v_gene: TRBV12-5; j_gene: TRBJ1-5; CDR3aa: CASGLVPGGGYQPQHF
len: 13; v_gene: TRBV27; j_gene: TRBJ1-2; CDR3aa: CASSRGGVYGYTF
len: 13; v_gene: TRBV6-5; j_gene: TRBJ1-2; CDR3aa: CASRTSRGSGYTF
len: 13; v_gene: TRBV3-1/TRBV3-2; j_gene: TRBJ1-1; CDR3aa: CASGTGGRTEAFF
len: 15; v_gene: TRBV5-1; j_gene: TRBJ2-7; CDR3aa: CASSSGTGGAYEQYF
len: 14; v_gene: TRBV5-1; j_gene: TRBJ2-7; CDR3aa: CASSPLTGSYEQYF